This entry lists 22 T cell receptor beta chains sequenced from one sample in a study of blood T cell repertoires in COVID-19 (dated by TCRdb to 2020 to 2022). The method was the immunoSEQ multiplex PCR assay. The table was pulled from immuneACCESS by TCRdb, which kept in-frame rearrangements only. Such tables lose some clones; where checked, under half of the loss comes from unresolved V genes, and the rest has no known cause. Counted in this sample were some 670,000 clones; approximately 90% of them appeared once. The top ten constitute about 0.24% of the sample. Sequenced sample: peripheral blood. The receptors were gathered from a woman between 18 and 29 years old with acute or convalescent COVID-19.

The chain combines TRBV20-1 with TRBJ2-4; D uncertain. Germline CDR1 is DFQATT and CDR2 is SNEGSKA (reference sequence). The CDR3 spans 16 residues. Deletions cut 3 bases from V and 0 bases from J, with 15 bases between. CDR3 region: CSASGAVSLAKNIQYF. The CDR3 nucleotides read TGCAGTGCTAGTGGCGCGGTCAGCTTAGCCAAAAACATTCAGTACTTC.

The chain uses TRBV5-1 and TRBJ1-4; D is perhaps TRBD1 (5 bases). Trimming removed 0 bases at V and 8 bases at J, with 11 bases between. The CDR3 is 14 residues long. CDR1 is SGHRS, CDR2 YFSETQ, per germline. CDR3: CASSLAGDSEKLFF. In DNA, the CDR3 is TGCGCCAGCAGCTTGGCCGGCGACAGCGAAAAACTGTTTTTT.

The rearrangement joins TRBV2 to TRBJ1-2; tentatively, D is TRBD1 (6 bases). The length of the CDR3 is 17 residues. Germline CDR1 SNHLY, CDR2 FYNNEI. V was pared by 4 bases and J by 0 bases, with 18 bases between. CDR3 coding DNA: TGTGCCAGCAGTGGAGGAAGACAGGACCATGCTAACTATGGCTACACCTTC. Its translation: CASSGGRQDHANYGYTF.

The chain combines TRBV2 with TRBJ1-1; the D gene is possibly TRBD1 (6 bases). This CDR3 has 16 residues. The germline gives CDR1 SNHLY, CDR2 FYNNEI. The ends were cut back, 0 bases at V and 0 bases at J, with 11 bases in the middle. This chain's CDR3 is CASSEADPGVNTEAFF. In DNA, the CDR3 is TGTGCCAGCAGTGAAGCCGATCCAGGGGTGAACACTGAAGCTTTCTTT.

The chain recombines TRBV10-1 with TRBJ2-1; 10 bases fit TRBD2. V shed 7 bases and J 2 bases; nucleotides not matched to a gene: 5. Germline V gives CDR1 WNHNN, CDR2 SYGVQD (reference sequence). The CDR3 sequence is 15 residues long. The CDR3 DNA is TGCGCCAGCACCAGAGCGGGGGGGCCCTACAATGAGCAGTTCTTC. Residues: CASTRAGGPYNEQFF.

V gene TRBV3-1 (or the pseudogene TRBV3-2) combines with J gene TRBJ2-7; TRBD1 aligns across 11 bases. From germline, CDR1 is LGHDT and CDR2 YNNKEL (reference sequence). Unmatched junction bases numbered 3, after V lost 4 bases and J lost 4 bases. This CDR3 is built from 14 residues. The CDR3 nucleotides read TGTGCCAGCAGCCTGGGACAGGGGGTTTACGAGCAGTACTTC. It codes for CASSLGQGVYEQYF.

This chain joins TRBV4-3 and TRBJ1-1; no firm D call. The germline CDR1 and CDR2 sequences are LGHNA and YSLEER. The CDR3 is 15 amino acids. Trimming took 1 base from V and 5 from J, leaving 14 bases between them. CDR3 nucleotides: TGCGCCAGCAGCCAAGGGGCGAGGGAAAGGACTGAAGCTTTCTTT. It codes for CASSQGARERTEAFF.

The chain uses TRBV7-8 and TRBJ1-1, with D unclear. The ends were cut back, 5 bases at V and 1 base at J, with 8 bases in the middle. This CDR3 is 13 amino acids long. The germline gives CDR1 SGHVS, CDR2 FQNEAQ. CDR3 in amino acids: CASSIRQNTEAFF. CDR3 nucleotides: TGTGCCAGCAGCATCCGACAGAACACTGAAGCTTTCTTT. Together with reference TRBV7-8 and TRBJ1-1, the CDR3 gives the full variable domain: GAGVSQSPRYKVAKRGQDVALRCDPISGHVSLFWYQQALGQGPEFLTYFQNEAQLDKSGLPSDRFFAERPEGSVSTLKIQRTQQEDSAVYLCASSIRQNTEAFFGQGTRLTVV.

This clone was seen more than once but under ten times. This sequence joins TRBV4-3 and TRBJ1-2, with D maybe TRBD1 (6 bases). Looked up from germline, CDR1 is LGHNA and CDR2 is YSLEER. V lost 4 bases and J lost 4, with 13 bases in between. The CDR3 covers 14 residues. The CDR3: CASSPDSFGYGYTF. In DNA form, the CDR3 reads TGCGCCAGCAGCCCGGACAGTTTTGGCTATGGCTACACCTTC.

The chain carries TRBV7-9 and TRBJ1-1; 7 bases agree with TRBD1. CDR3 length: 13 residues. Germline loops: CDR1 SEHNR, CDR2 FQNEAQ (reference sequence). V gave up 2 bases and J gave up 4 bases; unmatched junction bases: 1. The CDR3 DNA is TGTGCCAGCAGCTTAAGGACAGGCACTGAAGCTTTCTTT. Protein sequence: CASSLRTGTEAFF.

The V call is TRBV7-9, the J call TRBJ2-3, with 7 bases that match TRBD2. There are 15 residues in the CDR3. J gave up 7 bases and V 5 bases, and 12 bases lay outside the gene matches. CDR1 is SEHNR, CDR2 FQNEAQ, per germline (reference sequence). CDR3 amino acids: CASSKTSLIMNTQYF. In DNA form, the CDR3 reads TGTGCCAGCAGCAAGACTAGCCTCATAATGAATACGCAGTATTTT. Combining the CDR3 with reference TRBV7-9 and TRBJ2-3 gives the whole variable domain DTGVSQNPRHKITKRGQNVTFRCDPISEHNRLYWYRQTLGQGPEFLTYFQNEAQLEKSRLLSDRFSAERPKGSFSTLEIQRTEQGDSAMYLCASSKTSLIMNTQYFGPGTRLTVL.

The rearrangement joins TRBV7-2 to TRBJ2-7, with TRBD2 matching 15 bases. The CDR3 is 19 residues long. The germline V gene encodes CDR1 SGHTA and CDR2 FQGNSA. J lost 6 bases, V lost 0 bases, and 12 bases had no gene match. CDR3 DNA sequence: TGTGCCAGCAGCTTAGCGCGGACTAGCGGGGGGGCCTGGGTTTTCGAGCAGTACTTC. Residues: CASSLARTSGGAWVFEQYF.

The J gene is TRBJ1-1, the V gene TRBV19; D perhaps matches TRBD1 (5 bases). Looked up from germline, CDR1 is LNHDA and CDR2 is SQIVND (reference sequence). The CDR3 is 17 residues long. V was clipped by 6 bases and J by 7 bases, with 27 bases between them. For the CDR3, the DNA is TGTGCCAGTAGAGGACGATCCATAGAGGGACTGCTCCTTGAAGCTTTCTTT. Residues: CASRGRSIEGLLLEAFF.

This clone was counted only a few times. The CDR3 here is CSVLSGGAPYEQYF. CDR3 DNA sequence: TGCAGCGTCCTCAGCGGGGGGGCCCCCTACGAGCAGTACTTC. J is TRBJ2-7 and V is TRBV29-1; 10 positions match TRBD2. V was pared by 6 bases and J by 2 bases, with 7 bases of the junction left unmatched. Germline CDR1 and CDR2: SQVTM and ANQGSEA. The CDR3 runs 14 residues.

This clone was seen once. The chain carries TRBV5-1 and TRBJ2-1, with 8 positions matching TRBD2. CDR1 and CDR2 (germline): SGHRS, YFSETQ. After removal of 4 bases from V and 9 bases from J, the junction contained 12 bases not matched to a gene. The CDR3 is 15 amino acids. The CDR3: CASSPGGTADFEQFF. In DNA form, the CDR3 reads TGCGCCAGCAGCCCGGGAGGGACTGCGGACTTTGAGCAGTTCTTC.

V is TRBV28 and J is TRBJ2-7; TRBD2 aligns across 7 bases. Germline CDR1 and CDR2: MDHEN and SYDVKM. This CDR3 is built from 14 residues. V trimming: 8 bases; J trimming: 5 bases; junction bases outside the gene matches: 12. Here the CDR3 reads CASLPGGSSHEQYF. The CDR3 DNA follows: TGTGCCAGCTTACCGGGAGGCAGTTCCCACGAGCAGTACTTC. Together with reference TRBV28 and TRBJ2-7, the CDR3 gives the full variable domain: DVKVTQSSRYLVKRTGEKVFLECVQDMDHENMFWYRQDPGLGLRLIYFSYDVKMKEKGDIPEGYSVSREKKERFSLILESASTNQTSMYLCASLPGGSSHEQYFGPGTRLTVT.

The chain uses TRBV27 and TRBJ1-3; no definite D call. Trimming took off 1 base at V and 0 bases at J, with 10 bases between the two ends. Germline-derived CDR1 and CDR2 are MNHEY and SMNVEV (reference sequence). The length of the CDR3 is 16 residues. Here the CDR3 DNA reads TGTGCCAGCAGTTTATATGGGGAGAGCTCTGGAAACACCATATATTTT. This codes for CASSLYGESSGNTIYF.

The chain combines TRBV5-8 with TRBJ1-1; D is perhaps TRBD1 (5 bases). V lost 5 bases to trimming and J lost 2 bases, with 25 bases between them. The length of the CDR3 is 18 residues. Germline V gene lookup returns CDR1 SGHTS and CDR2 YDEGEE. The CDR3 coding sequence is TGTGCCAGCAGGCCAGAAGTGGGACTTTTAAGTCTAAACACTGAAGCTTTCTTT. It translates to CASRPEVGLLSLNTEAFF. The variable domain in full, completed from reference TRBV5-8 and TRBJ1-1, reads EAGVTQSPTHLIKTRGQQATLRCSPISGHTSVYWYQQALGLGLQFLLWYDEGEERNRGNFPPRFSGRQFPNYSSELNVNALELEDSALYLCASRPEVGLLSLNTEAFFGQGTRLTVV.

The rearrangement uses TRBV19 and TRBJ2-5, with TRBD1 as a possible D gene (5 bases). This CDR3 has 13 amino acids. CDR1 LNHDA and CDR2 SQIVND come from the germline V gene (reference sequence). Trimming took off 6 bases at V and 5 bases at J, with 13 bases between the two ends. The CDR3 here is CASSLRGRETQYF. The CDR3 region has the DNA TGTGCCAGTAGCCTTAGGGGTCGGGAGACCCAGTACTTC.

This chain uses TRBV15 with TRBJ2-1; 10 positions match TRBD2. This CDR3 has 14 amino acids. The ends lost 8 bases at V and 4 bases at J; junction bases unmatched: 5. Germline assignment: CDR1 LNHNV and CDR2 YYDKDF (reference sequence). The CDR3 nucleotides read TGTGCCACCCCCACTAGCGGGGAATACAATGAGCAGTTCTTC. Translation: CATPTSGEYNEQFF.

The chain recombines TRBV6-6 with TRBJ1-2; tentatively, D is TRBD1 (5 bases). Trimming took off 5 bases at V and 3 bases at J, with 16 bases between the two ends. This CDR3 contains 15 residues. The germline CDR1 and CDR2 sequences are MNHNY and SVGAGI (reference sequence). The CDR3 protein is CASSAREPFHYGYTF. CDR3 nucleotide sequence: TGTGCCAGCAGTGCCAGGGAACCCTTTCACTATGGCTACACCTTC.

The chain carries TRBV5-6 and TRBJ1-2; 7 bases line up with TRBD1. The CDR3 length is 15 residues. Germline values: CDR1 SGHDT, CDR2 YYEEEE. Trimming cost V 0 bases and J 7 bases; bases outside gene matches: 9. The CDR3 sequence: CASSLVLQGFGGYTF. The CDR3 DNA sequence: TGTGCCAGCAGCTTGGTACTACAGGGGTTCGGTGGCTACACCTTC.